This is a list of T cell receptor beta chains from one sample in a study of OX40 agonist ivuxolimab in advanced cancers. The table came from immunoSEQ multiplex PCR; TCRdb's copy has only in-frame clones and leaves some out. In the table there are tens of thousands of clones, about 80% of which are singletons. The sequencing here drew on CD4+ or CD8+ T cells sorted from blood, taken in a trial of the OX40 agonist ivuxolimab. The receptors here all came from an adult with an advanced solid tumor such as melanoma, head and neck, liver or kidney cancer. Both conserved end residues are part of each CDR3. Each record gives: J gene, V gene, D gene, clone size, CDR3 protein, CDR3 DNA. A D gene is named only where the DNA matches it firmly. Part of the rows lack a size; the others show once, few, many or a class for expanded clones.

J gene: TRBJ2-7
V gene: TRBV18
D gene: .
clone size: .
CDR3 protein: CASSLASSYEQYF
CDR3 DNA: TGTGCCAGCTCACTTGCCAGCTCCTACGAGCAGTACTTC

J gene: TRBJ2-7
V gene: TRBV18
D gene: TRBD1
clone size: .
CDR3 protein: CASSPWTGVEQYF
CDR3 DNA: TGTGCCAGCTCACCGTGGACAGGGGTCGAGCAGTACTTC

J gene: TRBJ2-5
V gene: TRBV10-3
D gene: .
clone size: .
CDR3 protein: CAISDMIRGSGETQYF
CDR3 DNA: TGTGCCATCAGTGATATGATCCGGGGGTCGGGAGAGACCCAGTACTTC

J gene: TRBJ2-7
V gene: TRBV7-3
D gene: TRBD1
clone size: once
CDR3 protein: CASSSGTGGYEQYF
CDR3 DNA: TGTGCCAGCAGCTCCGGGACAGGGGGCTACGAGCAGTACTTC

J gene: TRBJ2-7
V gene: TRBV5-1
D gene: .
clone size: .
CDR3 protein: CASSYRESYEQYF
CDR3 DNA: TGCGCCAGCAGCTACAGGGAATCCTACGAGCAGTACTTC

J gene: TRBJ1-2
V gene: TRBV4-2
D gene: .
clone size: .
CDR3 protein: CASSQDFGGADGYTF
CDR3 DNA: TGTGCCAGCAGCCAAGATTTTGGGGGGGCGGACGGCTACACCTTC

J gene: TRBJ1-2
V gene: TRBV14
D gene: TRBD1
clone size: many
CDR3 protein: CASSPRDRDYGYTF
CDR3 DNA: TGTGCCAGCAGCCCCCGGGACAGGGACTATGGCTACACCTTC

J gene: TRBJ2-5
V gene: TRBV9
D gene: .
clone size: .
CDR3 protein: CASSNPRTRIEETQYF
CDR3 DNA: TGTGCCAGCAGCAACCCGAGGACCAGGATAGAAGAGACCCAGTACTTC

J gene: TRBJ1-6
V gene: TRBV7-2
D gene: TRBD1
clone size: .
CDR3 protein: CASSARQGANSPLHF
CDR3 DNA: TGTGCCAGCAGCGCCCGACAGGGTGCAAATTCACCCCTCCACTTT

J gene: TRBJ2-2
V gene: TRBV4-1
D gene: TRBD2
clone size: .
CDR3 protein: CASSLAGADTGELFF
CDR3 DNA: TGCGCCAGCAGCCTAGCGGGAGCCGACACCGGGGAGCTGTTTTTT

J gene: TRBJ2-7
V gene: TRBV18
D gene: .
clone size: .
CDR3 protein: CASSPPGMTAYEQYF
CDR3 DNA: TGTGCCAGCTCACCACCCGGCATGACGGCCTACGAGCAGTACTTC

J gene: TRBJ1-6
V gene: TRBV6-5
D gene: TRBD1
clone size: .
CDR3 protein: CASSNTGGDSPLHF
CDR3 DNA: TGTGCCAGCAGTAATACAGGGGGGGATTCACCCCTCCACTTT

J gene: TRBJ1-1
V gene: TRBV9
D gene: TRBD1
clone size: .
CDR3 protein: CASSARTGDSTEAFF
CDR3 DNA: TGTGCCAGCAGCGCCAGGACAGGGGATAGCACTGAAGCTTTCTTT

J gene: TRBJ2-3
V gene: TRBV19
D gene: .
clone size: few
CDR3 protein: CASSIGGSSATDTQYF
CDR3 DNA: TGTGCCAGTAGTATTGGGGGGTCTTCTGCCACAGATACGCAGTATTTT

J gene: TRBJ1-5
V gene: TRBV5-8
D gene: .
clone size: .
CDR3 protein: CASSLVPLLQGNQPQHF
CDR3 DNA: TGTGCCAGCAGCTTGGTCCCCCTCCTCCAGGGCAATCAGCCCCAGCATTTT

J gene: TRBJ2-3
V gene: TRBV5-5
D gene: .
clone size: .
CDR3 protein: CASSLGTADTQYF
CDR3 DNA: TGTGCCAGCAGCTTGGGGACGGCAGATACGCAGTATTTT

J gene: TRBJ2-7
V gene: TRBV30
D gene: TRBD1
clone size: .
CDR3 protein: CAWGTGVYEQYF
CDR3 DNA: TGTGCCTGGGGGACAGGGGTCTACGAGCAGTACTTC

J gene: TRBJ2-7
V gene: TRBV5-4
D gene: .
clone size: once
CDR3 protein: CASVPAGTDEQYF
CDR3 DNA: TGTGCCAGCGTCCCGGCAGGGACCGACGAGCAGTACTTC

J gene: TRBJ1-1
V gene: TRBV2
D gene: .
clone size: .
CDR3 protein: CASSELSVRGGAEAFF
CDR3 DNA: TGTGCCAGCAGTGAACTTAGCGTCAGGGGAGGAGCTGAAGCTTTCTTT

J gene: TRBJ1-2
V gene: TRBV7-2
D gene: TRBD1
clone size: .
CDR3 protein: CASSRRQGTDGYTF
CDR3 DNA: TGTGCCAGCAGCCGCCGACAGGGGACGGATGGCTACACCTTC

J gene: TRBJ2-7
V gene: TRBV5-5
D gene: .
clone size: few
CDR3 protein: CASSLVGRSYEQYF
CDR3 DNA: TGTGCCAGCAGCCTTGTAGGGCGCTCCTACGAGCAGTACTTC

J gene: TRBJ1-2
V gene: TRBV5-6
D gene: .
clone size: .
CDR3 protein: CASSSQGRGGYGYTF
CDR3 DNA: TGTGCCAGCAGCTCGCAGGGGAGAGGTGGCTATGGCTACACCTTC

J gene: TRBJ1-1
V gene: TRBV5-1
D gene: .
clone size: .
CDR3 protein: CASSLVAGALNTEAFF
CDR3 DNA: TGCGCCAGCAGCTTGGTGGCAGGAGCCCTGAACACTGAAGCTTTCTTT

J gene: TRBJ2-2
V gene: TRBV2
D gene: TRBD1
clone size: .
CDR3 protein: CATKQGANGELFF
CDR3 DNA: TGTGCCACCAAACAGGGGGCAAACGGGGAGCTGTTTTTT

J gene: TRBJ1-5
V gene: TRBV9
D gene: .
clone size: .
CDR3 protein: CASSVEGGSNQPQHF
CDR3 DNA: TGTGCCAGCAGCGTAGAAGGAGGGAGCAATCAGCCCCAGCATTTT

J gene: TRBJ2-3
V gene: TRBV7-2
D gene: TRBD1
clone size: .
CDR3 protein: CASSFTGVGTDTQYF
CDR3 DNA: TGTGCCAGCAGCTTCACAGGGGTTGGCACAGATACGCAGTATTTT

J gene: TRBJ2-1
V gene: TRBV11-2
D gene: .
clone size: .
CDR3 protein: CASSLGRASYNEQFF
CDR3 DNA: TGTGCCAGCAGCTTAGGTAGGGCCTCCTACAATGAGCAGTTCTTC

J gene: TRBJ1-1
V gene: TRBV7-9
D gene: .
clone size: few
CDR3 protein: CASSLSRGGNTEAFF
CDR3 DNA: TGTGCCAGCAGCTTATCACGGGGTGGGAACACTGAAGCTTTCTTT

J gene: TRBJ2-7
V gene: TRBV18
D gene: TRBD1
clone size: .
CDR3 protein: CASSPLGTGAGEQYF
CDR3 DNA: TGTGCCAGCTCACCTCTAGGGACAGGGGCGGGCGAGCAGTACTTC

J gene: TRBJ2-1
V gene: TRBV10-3
D gene: TRBD2
clone size: .
CDR3 protein: CAISRTSGGGEQFF
CDR3 DNA: TGTGCCATCAGCCGGACTAGCGGGGGTGGCGAGCAGTTCTTC

J gene: TRBJ2-3
V gene: TRBV28
D gene: .
clone size: .
CDR3 protein: CASSRRQTSTDTQYF
CDR3 DNA: TGTGCCAGCAGTCGTCGACAGACTAGCACAGATACGCAGTATTTT

J gene: TRBJ2-7
V gene: TRBV7-9
D gene: TRBD1
clone size: .
CDR3 protein: CASSLIGGDRGDYEQYF
CDR3 DNA: TGTGCCAGCAGCTTAATAGGCGGGGACAGGGGCGACTACGAGCAGTACTTC

J gene: TRBJ2-3
V gene: TRBV30
D gene: TRBD1
clone size: once
CDR3 protein: CAWSIQGARNTQYF
CDR3 DNA: TGTGCCTGGAGTATACAGGGGGCGCGAAATACGCAGTATTTT

J gene: TRBJ2-6
V gene: TRBV6-4
D gene: .
clone size: .
CDR3 protein: CASSAGTPGPSGANVLTF
CDR3 DNA: TGTGCCAGCAGTGCCGGGACTCCTGGCCCCTCTGGGGCCAACGTCCTGACTTTC

J gene: TRBJ2-7
V gene: TRBV7-8
D gene: .
clone size: few
CDR3 protein: CASSLAGSSYEQYF
CDR3 DNA: TGTGCCAGCAGCTTAGCAGGGAGCTCCTACGAGCAGTACTTC

J gene: TRBJ2-5
V gene: TRBV9
D gene: .
clone size: .
CDR3 protein: CASSVDWSVGETQYF
CDR3 DNA: TGTGCCAGCAGCGTAGACTGGAGCGTGGGGGAGACCCAGTACTTC

J gene: TRBJ1-1
V gene: TRBV9
D gene: .
clone size: .
CDR3 protein: CASSVQPSNTEAFF
CDR3 DNA: TGTGCCAGCAGCGTACAGCCCTCTAACACTGAAGCTTTCTTT

J gene: TRBJ2-7
V gene: TRBV5-1
D gene: TRBD2
clone size: .
CDR3 protein: CASSLSGRTYEQYF
CDR3 DNA: TGCGCCAGCAGCTTGAGCGGGAGGACCTACGAGCAGTACTTC

J gene: TRBJ1-2
V gene: TRBV7-9
D gene: .
clone size: .
CDR3 protein: CASSLGTDYGYTF
CDR3 DNA: TGTGCCAGCAGCTTAGGGACAGACTATGGCTACACCTTC

J gene: TRBJ2-2
V gene: TRBV6-6
D gene: .
clone size: .
CDR3 protein: CASSFDAIGTGELFF
CDR3 DNA: TGTGCCAGCAGTTTCGACGCCATCGGCACCGGGGAGCTGTTTTTT

J gene: TRBJ1-2
V gene: TRBV5-6
D gene: .
clone size: .
CDR3 protein: CASSLSVGNYGYTF
CDR3 DNA: TGTGCCAGCAGCTTGTCCGTGGGGAACTATGGCTACACCTTC

J gene: TRBJ2-4
V gene: TRBV5-1
D gene: .
clone size: .
CDR3 protein: CASSLEGSPKNIQYF
CDR3 DNA: TGCGCCAGCAGCTTGGAGGGAAGCCCCAAAAACATTCAGTACTTC

J gene: TRBJ2-7
V gene: TRBV6-6
D gene: .
clone size: .
CDR3 protein: CASSYSGGLAEQYF
CDR3 DNA: TGTGCCAGCAGTTACTCCGGGGGACTCGCCGAGCAGTACTTC

J gene: TRBJ2-3
V gene: TRBV11-3
D gene: TRBD1
clone size: .
CDR3 protein: CASSPTGGTDTQYF
CDR3 DNA: TGTGCCAGCAGCCCCACAGGGGGCACAGATACGCAGTATTTT

J gene: TRBJ1-2
V gene: TRBV7-2
D gene: TRBD1
clone size: .
CDR3 protein: CASSLGLGTGGFGYTF
CDR3 DNA: TGTGCCAGCAGCTTAGGTCTTGGTACAGGGGGATTTGGCTACACCTTC

J gene: TRBJ2-2
V gene: TRBV7-2
D gene: .
clone size: .
CDR3 protein: CASSSQFTGELFF
CDR3 DNA: TGTGCCAGCAGCTCACAGTTCACCGGGGAGCTGTTTTTT

J gene: TRBJ2-3
V gene: TRBV7-3
D gene: TRBD2
clone size: .
CDR3 protein: CASSPRLAGGPADTQYF
CDR3 DNA: TGTGCCAGCAGCCCCCGACTAGCGGGAGGGCCAGCAGATACGCAGTATTTT

J gene: TRBJ2-2
V gene: TRBV9
D gene: .
clone size: .
CDR3 protein: CASSVAGENTGELFF
CDR3 DNA: TGTGCCAGCAGCGTAGCTGGGGAGAACACCGGGGAGCTGTTTTTT

J gene: TRBJ2-3
V gene: TRBV11-2
D gene: .
clone size: .
CDR3 protein: CASSLGGTDTQYF
CDR3 DNA: TGTGCCAGCAGCTTGGGAGGCACAGATACGCAGTATTTT

J gene: TRBJ1-2
V gene: TRBV27
D gene: .
clone size: .
CDR3 protein: CASSLRYGKSGYTF
CDR3 DNA: TGTGCCAGCAGTTTAAGATATGGGAAAAGCGGCTACACCTTC